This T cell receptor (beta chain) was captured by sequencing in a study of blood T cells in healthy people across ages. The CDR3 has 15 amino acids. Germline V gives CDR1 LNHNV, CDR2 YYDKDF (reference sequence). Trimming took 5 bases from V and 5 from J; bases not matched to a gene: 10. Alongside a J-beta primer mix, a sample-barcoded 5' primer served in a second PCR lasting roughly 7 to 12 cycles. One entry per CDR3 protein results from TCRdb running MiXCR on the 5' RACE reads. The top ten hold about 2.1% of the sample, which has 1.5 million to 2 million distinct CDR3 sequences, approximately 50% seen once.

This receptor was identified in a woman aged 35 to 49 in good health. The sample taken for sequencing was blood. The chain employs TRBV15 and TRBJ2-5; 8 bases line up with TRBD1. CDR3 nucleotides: TGTGCCACCAGCGGAGTAGCAGGGGGCGCGGAGACCCAGTACTTC. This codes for CATSGVAGGAETQYF.